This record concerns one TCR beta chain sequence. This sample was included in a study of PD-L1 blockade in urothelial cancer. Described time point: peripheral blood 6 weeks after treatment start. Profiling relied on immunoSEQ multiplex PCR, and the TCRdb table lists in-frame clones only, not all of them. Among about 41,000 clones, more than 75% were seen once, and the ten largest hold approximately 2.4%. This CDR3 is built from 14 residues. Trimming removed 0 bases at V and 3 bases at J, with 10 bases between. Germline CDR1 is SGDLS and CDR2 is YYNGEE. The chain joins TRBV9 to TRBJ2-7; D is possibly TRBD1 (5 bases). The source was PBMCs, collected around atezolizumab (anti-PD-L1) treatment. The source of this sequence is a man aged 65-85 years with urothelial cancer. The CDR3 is CASSVGTGNYEQYF. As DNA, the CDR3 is TGTGCCAGCAGCGTAGGTACAGGAAACTACGAGCAGTACTTC.